Sequencing of this T cell receptor beta chain was carried out in a study of blood T cell repertoires in COVID-19. Study-wide background: The cDNA or gDNA used as material had been derived from T cells, B-cell-depleted T cells, or PBMCs.

Each participant's cohort was designated according to participant-reported clinical history. TCRdb keeps only in-frame clones here, not all; method: immunoSEQ multiplex PCR. Of around 180,000 clones in the sample, 80% to 90% were seen once. Germline V gene sequence: CDR1 LNHDA, CDR2 SQIVND (reference sequence). V was trimmed by 3 bases and J by 0 bases, leaving 11 bases between them. This CDR3 is 15 amino acids long. The receptor's source is a woman between 40 and 55 years old with acute COVID-19. The chain is built from TRBV19 and TRBJ1-1, with unresolved D. Sequencing input: PBMCs or T cells enriched from blood (not recorded which). In DNA form, the CDR3 reads TGTGCCAGTAGTATTTCTATCACGATGAACACTGAAGCTTTCTTT. Encoded protein: CASSISITMNTEAFF.